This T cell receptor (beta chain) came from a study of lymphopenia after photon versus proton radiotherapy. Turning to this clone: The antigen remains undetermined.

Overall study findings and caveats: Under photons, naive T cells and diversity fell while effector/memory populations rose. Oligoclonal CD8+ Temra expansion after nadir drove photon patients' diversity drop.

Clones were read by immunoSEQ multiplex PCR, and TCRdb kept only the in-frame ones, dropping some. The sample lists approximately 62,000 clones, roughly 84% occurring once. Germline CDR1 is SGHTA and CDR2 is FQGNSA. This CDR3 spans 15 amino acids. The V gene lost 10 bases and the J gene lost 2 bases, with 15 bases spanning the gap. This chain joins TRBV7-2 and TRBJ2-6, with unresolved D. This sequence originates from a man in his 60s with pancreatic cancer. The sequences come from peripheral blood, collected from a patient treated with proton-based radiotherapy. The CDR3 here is CATRTGSAGANVLTF. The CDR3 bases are TGTGCCACCAGAACCGGGTCGGCTGGGGCCAACGTCCTGACTTTC.